Following are 2 T cell receptor beta chains from one sample sequenced in a study of blood T cell repertoires in COVID-19. Libraries were prepared by immunoSEQ multiplex PCR; TCRdb keeps only in-frame clonotypes and omits some of them. The sample has roughly 300,000 clones; about 87% are singletons. Sample: peripheral blood. These receptors were obtained from a woman between 45 and 60 years old who had recovered from COVID-19.

V is TRBV5-6 and J is TRBJ2-1; D is unclear. The V gene's germline CDR1 is SGHDT and CDR2 YYEEEE. This CDR3 comprises 13 residues. Trimming left V 0 bases short and J 7 bases short, with 8 bases between. The CDR3 sequence is CASSLELLNEQFF. The CDR3 DNA is TGTGCCAGCAGCTTGGAATTGCTAAATGAGCAGTTCTTC.

The chain joins TRBV7-6 to TRBJ2-2; D call uncertain. Trimming pared 2 bases from V and 3 bases from J, leaving 7 bases between. The CDR3 runs 14 residues. The germline CDR1 and CDR2 sequences are SGHVS and FNYEAQ. CDR3 residues: CASSLSSYTGELFF. Written as DNA, the CDR3 is TGTGCCAGCAGCTTAAGCTCTTACACCGGGGAGCTGTTTTTT.